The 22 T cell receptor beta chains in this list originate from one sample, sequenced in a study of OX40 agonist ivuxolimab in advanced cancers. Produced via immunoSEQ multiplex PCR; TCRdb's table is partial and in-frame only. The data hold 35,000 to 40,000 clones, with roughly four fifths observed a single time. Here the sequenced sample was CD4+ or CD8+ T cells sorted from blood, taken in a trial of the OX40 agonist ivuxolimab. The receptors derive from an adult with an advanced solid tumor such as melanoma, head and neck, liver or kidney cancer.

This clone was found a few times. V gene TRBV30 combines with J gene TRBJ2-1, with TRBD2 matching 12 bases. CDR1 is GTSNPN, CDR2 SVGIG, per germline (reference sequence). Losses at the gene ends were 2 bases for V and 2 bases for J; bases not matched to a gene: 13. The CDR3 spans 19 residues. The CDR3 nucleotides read TGTGCCTGGAGTCTAATTCGGACTAGCGGGGCCGATCCCTACAATGAGCAGTTCTTC. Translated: CAWSLIRTSGADPYNEQFF.

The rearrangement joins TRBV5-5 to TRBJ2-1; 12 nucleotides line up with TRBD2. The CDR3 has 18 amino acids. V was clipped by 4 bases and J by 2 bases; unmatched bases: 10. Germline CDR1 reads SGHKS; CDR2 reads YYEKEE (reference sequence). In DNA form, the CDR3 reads TGTGCCAGCAGCCTCGCGAAGACTAGCGGGAGCACCTACAATGAGCAGTTCTTC. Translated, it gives CASSLAKTSGSTYNEQFF.

The CDR3 here is CASSFPSGNSYEQYF. CDR3 DNA sequence: TGTGCCAGCAGCTTCCCTAGCGGGAACTCCTACGAGCAGTACTTC. The chain combines TRBV7-8 with TRBJ2-7; 9 bases agree with TRBD2. CDR3 length: 15 amino acids. The germline CDR1 and CDR2 sequences are SGHVS and FQNEAQ. V gave up 3 bases and J gave up 0 bases; unmatched junction bases: 3.

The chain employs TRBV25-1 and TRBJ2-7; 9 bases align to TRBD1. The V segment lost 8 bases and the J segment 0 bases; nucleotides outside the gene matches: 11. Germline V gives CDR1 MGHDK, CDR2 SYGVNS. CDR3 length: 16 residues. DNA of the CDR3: TGTGCCAGCCGGGACAGGGAAGGTTCCCCCTCCTACGAGCAGTACTTC. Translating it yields CASRDREGSPSYEQYF.

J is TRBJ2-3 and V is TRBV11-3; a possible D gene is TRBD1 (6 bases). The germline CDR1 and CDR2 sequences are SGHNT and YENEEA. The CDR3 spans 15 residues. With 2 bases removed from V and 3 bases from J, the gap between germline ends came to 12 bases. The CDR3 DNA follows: TGTGCCAGCAGCTTAAGGGGGTATAGTACAGATACGCAGTATTTT. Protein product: CASSLRGYSTDTQYF.

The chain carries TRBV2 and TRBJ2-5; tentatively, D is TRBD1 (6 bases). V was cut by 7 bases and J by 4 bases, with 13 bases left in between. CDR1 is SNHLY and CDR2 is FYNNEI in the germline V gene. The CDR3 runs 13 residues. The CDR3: CASKPGRGETQYF. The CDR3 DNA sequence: TGTGCCAGCAAGCCGGGCAGGGGAGAGACCCAGTACTTC. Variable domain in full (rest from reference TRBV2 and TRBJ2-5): EPEVTQTPSHQVTQMGQEVILRCVPISNHLYFYWYRQILGQKVEFLVSFYNNEISEKSEIFDDQFSVERPDGSNFTLKIRSTKLEDSAMYFCASKPGRGETQYFGPGTRLLVL.

CDR3 in DNA: TGCAGTGTTGGACCCCTGACTGAGCAGTTCTTC. It specifies CSVGPLTEQFF. V usage is TRBV20-1 and J usage is TRBJ2-1, with no clear D. This CDR3 is built from 11 residues. Germline loops: CDR1 DFQATT, CDR2 SNEGSKA (reference sequence). The germline V and J ends were trimmed by 7 bases and 9 bases, with 13 bases remaining between them.

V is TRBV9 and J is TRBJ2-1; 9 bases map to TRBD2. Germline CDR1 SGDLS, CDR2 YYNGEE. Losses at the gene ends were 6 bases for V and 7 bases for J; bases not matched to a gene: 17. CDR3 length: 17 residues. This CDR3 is CASNRVAGVHPTNEQFF. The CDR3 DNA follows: TGTGCCAGCAACCGGGTAGCGGGAGTTCACCCGACTAATGAGCAGTTCTTC.

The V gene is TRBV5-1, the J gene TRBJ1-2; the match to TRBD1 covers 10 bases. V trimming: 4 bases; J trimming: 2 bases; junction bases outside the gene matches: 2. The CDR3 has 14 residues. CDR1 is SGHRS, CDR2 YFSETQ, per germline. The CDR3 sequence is CASSLGQGNYGYTF. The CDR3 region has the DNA TGCGCCAGCAGCCTGGGACAGGGGAACTATGGCTACACCTTC.

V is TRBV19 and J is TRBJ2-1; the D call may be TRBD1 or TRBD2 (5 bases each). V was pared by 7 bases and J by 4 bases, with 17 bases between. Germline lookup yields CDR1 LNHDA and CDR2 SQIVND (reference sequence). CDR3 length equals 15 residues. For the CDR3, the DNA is TGTGCCAGTATGGGAGAGGGGTCCGGGTACAATGAGCAGTTCTTC. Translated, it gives CASMGEGSGYNEQFF.

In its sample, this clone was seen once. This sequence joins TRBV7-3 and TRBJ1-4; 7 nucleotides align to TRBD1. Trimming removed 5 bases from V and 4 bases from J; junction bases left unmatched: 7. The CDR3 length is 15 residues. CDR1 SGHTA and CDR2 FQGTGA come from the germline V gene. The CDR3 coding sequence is TGTGCCAGCAGCCCCACAGGGGCGATTAATGAAAAACTGTTTTTT. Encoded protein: CASSPTGAINEKLFF.

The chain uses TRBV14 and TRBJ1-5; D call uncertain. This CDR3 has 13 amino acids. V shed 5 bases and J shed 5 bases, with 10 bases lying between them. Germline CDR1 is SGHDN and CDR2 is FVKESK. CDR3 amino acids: CASSTTTDQPQHF. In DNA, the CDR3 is TGTGCCAGCAGCACCACGACCGATCAGCCCCAGCATTTT.

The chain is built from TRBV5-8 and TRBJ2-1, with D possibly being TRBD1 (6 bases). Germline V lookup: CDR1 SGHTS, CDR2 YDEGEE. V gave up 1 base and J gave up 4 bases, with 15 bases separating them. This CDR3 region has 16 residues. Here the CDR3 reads CASSLSSQGGYNEQFF. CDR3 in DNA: TGTGCCAGCAGCTTGAGTTCACAGGGTGGTTACAATGAGCAGTTCTTC. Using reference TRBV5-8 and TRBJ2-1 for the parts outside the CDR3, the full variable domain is EAGVTQSPTHLIKTRGQQATLRCSPISGHTSVYWYQQALGLGLQFLLWYDEGEERNRGNFPPRFSGRQFPNYSSELNVNALELEDSALYLCASSLSSQGGYNEQFFGPGTRLTVL.

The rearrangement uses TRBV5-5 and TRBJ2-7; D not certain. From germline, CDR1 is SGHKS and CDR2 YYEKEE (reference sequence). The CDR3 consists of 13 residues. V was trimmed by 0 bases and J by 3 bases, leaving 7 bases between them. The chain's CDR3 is CASSLADGYEQYF. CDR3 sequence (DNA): TGTGCCAGCAGCTTGGCCGACGGCTACGAGCAGTACTTC.

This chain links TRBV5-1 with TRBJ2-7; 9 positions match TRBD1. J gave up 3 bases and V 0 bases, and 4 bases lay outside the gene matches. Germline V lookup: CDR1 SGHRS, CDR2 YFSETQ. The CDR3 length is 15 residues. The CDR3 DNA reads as TGCGCCAGCAGCTTGGCGGGACAGGGAGTCTACGAGCAGTACTTC. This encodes CASSLAGQGVYEQYF.

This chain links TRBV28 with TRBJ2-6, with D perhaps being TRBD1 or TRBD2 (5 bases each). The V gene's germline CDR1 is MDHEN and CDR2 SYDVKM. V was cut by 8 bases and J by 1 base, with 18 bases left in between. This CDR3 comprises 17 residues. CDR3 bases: TGTGCCAGCGGACTTGAGGGGTCCGCTTCTGGGGCCAACGTCCTGACTTTC. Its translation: CASGLEGSASGANVLTF.

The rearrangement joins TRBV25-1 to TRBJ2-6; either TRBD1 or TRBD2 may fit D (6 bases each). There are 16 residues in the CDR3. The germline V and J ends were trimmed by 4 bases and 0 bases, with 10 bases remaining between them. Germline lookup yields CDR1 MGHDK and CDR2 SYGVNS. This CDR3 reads CASSVGGGSGANVLTF. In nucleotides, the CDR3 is TGTGCCAGCAGTGTGGGGGGCGGCTCTGGGGCCAACGTCCTGACTTTC.

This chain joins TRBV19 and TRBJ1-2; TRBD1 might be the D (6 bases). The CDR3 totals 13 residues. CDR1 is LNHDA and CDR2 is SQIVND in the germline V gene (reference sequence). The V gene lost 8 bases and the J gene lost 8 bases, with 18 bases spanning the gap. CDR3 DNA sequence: TGTGCCAGTCGACAGGTTGGGATTCCAGGCTACACCTTC. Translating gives CASRQVGIPGYTF.

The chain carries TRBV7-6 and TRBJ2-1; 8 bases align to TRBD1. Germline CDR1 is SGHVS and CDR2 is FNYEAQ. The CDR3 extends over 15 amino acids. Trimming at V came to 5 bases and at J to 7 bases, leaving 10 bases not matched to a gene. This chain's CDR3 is CASSGGQGYTNEQFF. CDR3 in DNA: TGTGCCAGCAGCGGAGGACAGGGTTATACGAATGAGCAGTTCTTC.

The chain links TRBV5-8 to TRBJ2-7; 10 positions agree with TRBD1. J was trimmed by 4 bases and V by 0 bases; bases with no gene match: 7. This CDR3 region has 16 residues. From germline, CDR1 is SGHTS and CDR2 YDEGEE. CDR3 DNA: TGTGCCAGCAGCTTGGAGTATCGGGACAGGGGATACGAGCAGTACTTC. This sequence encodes CASSLEYRDRGYEQYF.

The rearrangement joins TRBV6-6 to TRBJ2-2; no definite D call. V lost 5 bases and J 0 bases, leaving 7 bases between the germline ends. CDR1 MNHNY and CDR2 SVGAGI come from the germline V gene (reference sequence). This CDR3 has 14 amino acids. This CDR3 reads CASSIAANTGELFF. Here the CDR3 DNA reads TGTGCCAGCAGTATAGCCGCGAACACCGGGGAGCTGTTTTTT.

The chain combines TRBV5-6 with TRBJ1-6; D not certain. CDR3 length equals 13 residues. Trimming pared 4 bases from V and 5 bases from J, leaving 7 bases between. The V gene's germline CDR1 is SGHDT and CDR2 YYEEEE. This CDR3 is CASSLRNNSPLHF. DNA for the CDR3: TGTGCCAGCAGCCTCAGAAATAATTCACCCCTCCACTTT.